This T cell receptor beta chain was retrieved from a study of PD-L1 blockade in urothelial cancer. Noted time point: pretreatment peripheral blood. The assay was immunoSEQ multiplex PCR, and TCRdb's table has in-frame clones only and misses some. The data hold more than 40,000 clones, with 82% observed a single time. The CDR3 consists of 15 residues. Trimming took 5 bases from V and 3 from J; bases not matched to a gene: 3. The V gene's germline CDR1 is PRHDT and CDR2 FYEKMQ (reference sequence). The V gene is TRBV13, the J gene TRBJ2-1; 11 positions match TRBD2. The specimen was PBMCs, collected around atezolizumab (anti-PD-L1) treatment. This TCR came from a man in his fifties with urothelial cancer. The CDR3 region is CASSPSGGHYNEQFF. CDR3 nucleotides: TGTGCCAGCAGCCCTAGCGGGGGGCACTACAATGAGCAGTTCTTC.